These 26 T cell receptor beta chains were all obtained from the same sample, sequenced in a study of T cells after yellow fever vaccination. Using its own MiXCR run on the 5' RACE reads, TCRdb lists one record per CDR3 protein. The sample lists 200,000 to 250,000 distinct CDR3 sequences; 2.5% to 3.5% were seen once. The material sequenced was CD4+ T cells sorted from PBMCs, taken 10 days after the yellow fever booster vaccination. The source of these receptors is a young man who received the YFV17D yellow fever vaccine.

Written as DNA, the CDR3 is TGCAGTGCCCGTGCCGGAAATAGCAATCAGCCCCAGCATTTT. Translating gives CSARAGNSNQPQHF. V usage is TRBV20-1 and J usage is TRBJ1-5; D gene uncertain. The CDR3 is 14 amino acids. Germline CDR1 reads DFQATT; CDR2 reads SNEGSKA (reference sequence). The ends were cut back, 6 bases at V and 0 bases at J, with 12 bases in the middle.

Ten or more counts support this clonotype. The V and J genes are TRBV6-2 or TRBV6-3 and TRBJ2-1; 7 nucleotides agree with TRBD2. This CDR3 region has 18 residues. The junction had 19 bases not matched to a gene; V was cut back by 2 bases and J by 9 bases. Germline CDR1 is MNHEY and CDR2 is SVGEGT. CDR3 in amino acids: CASSYGGGLPGGSREQFF. The DNA of the CDR3 is TGTGCCAGCAGTTACGGGGGAGGTCTTCCCGGGGGGTCGCGTGAGCAGTTCTTC.

Ten or more counts support this clonotype. The V and J genes are TRBV29-1 and TRBJ2-1; D gene uncertain. This CDR3 spans 13 amino acids. The germline CDR1 and CDR2 sequences are SQVTM and ANQGSEA. The ends were cut back, 7 bases at V and 9 bases at J, with 19 bases in the middle. CDR3 sequence reads: CSGNSLTASEQFF. Written as DNA, the CDR3 is TGCAGCGGAAATTCCCTGACTGCTAGTGAGCAGTTCTTC.

This clonotype showed up just a few times. V and J are TRBV11-2 and TRBJ1-4, with TRBD1 matching 7 bases. The V segment lost 3 bases and the J segment 5 bases; nucleotides outside the gene matches: 9. The CDR3 spans 16 residues. Germline V gives CDR1 SGHAT, CDR2 FQNNGV. The CDR3 coding sequence is TGTGCCAGCAGCTTGAAATTGGACAGGCAGAATGAAAAACTGTTTTTT. It encodes CASSLKLDRQNEKLFF.

This clonotype showed up just a few times. The rearrangement joins TRBV20-1 to TRBJ2-5, with 9 positions matching TRBD1. V gave up 5 bases and J gave up 5 bases; unmatched junction bases: 15. Germline CDR1 is DFQATT and CDR2 is SNEGSKA (reference sequence). The CDR3 sequence is 16 residues long. The CDR3 DNA follows: TGCAGTGCTTCGGACAGGGGTTTAGGAGACCGGGAGACCCAGTACTTC. This translates into CSASDRGLGDRETQYF.

This clonotype has just a few counts. The chain joins TRBV7-9 to TRBJ1-5; TRBD1 aligns across 9 bases. The CDR3 contains 16 residues. The V segment lost 5 bases and the J segment 2 bases; nucleotides outside the gene matches: 7. Germline V gene lookup returns CDR1 SEHNR and CDR2 FQNEAQ (reference sequence). CDR3: CASSQQGALGNQPQHF. The CDR3 nucleotides are TGTGCCAGCAGCCAACAGGGGGCTCTCGGCAATCAGCCCCAGCATTTT.

The sample holds many counts of this clonotype. The rearrangement links TRBV5-1 to TRBJ2-1; 7 nucleotides align to TRBD1. The CDR3 extends over 12 amino acids. Germline V gene data show CDR1 as SGHRS and CDR2 as YFSETQ. Trimming cost V 0 bases and J 9 bases; bases outside gene matches: 0. The CDR3 DNA reads TGCGCCAGCAGCTTGGACAGGGGTGAGCAGTTCTTC. Translating gives CASSLDRGEQFF.

The chain carries TRBV2 and TRBJ2-1, with TRBD1 identical over 10 bases. This CDR3 is 14 amino acids long. Germline V CDR1 and CDR2: SNHLY, FYNNEI. With 8 bases clipped from V and 4 bases from J, the junction kept 5 bases outside the gene matches. The CDR3, as DNA: TGTGCCAGCCACGACAGGGGGCTATACAATGAGCAGTTCTTC. Amino acids: CASHDRGLYNEQFF.

This clonotype was observed a few times. The chain links TRBV18 to TRBJ1-6; D remains ambiguous. The ends were cut back, 2 bases at V and 10 bases at J, with 12 bases in the middle. This CDR3 has 14 amino acids. Germline CDR1 is KGHSH and CDR2 is LQKENI. Here the CDR3 reads CASSPAGLGSPLHF. The CDR3 DNA reads TGTGCCAGCTCACCAGCGGGTTTGGGATCACCCCTCCACTTT.

The J gene is TRBJ2-5, the V gene TRBV5-4, with D possibly matching TRBD1 (7 bases). Trimming removed 4 bases from V and 5 bases from J, with 15 bases in between. Germline CDR1 and CDR2: SGHNT and YYREEE (reference sequence). The CDR3 has 14 amino acids. This CDR3 reads CASSAGQPMETQYF. CDR3 nucleotide sequence: TGTGCCAGCAGCGCGGGACAGCCTATGGAGACCCAGTACTTC.

This clonotype has at least ten counts. V gene TRBV7-9 combines with J gene TRBJ2-1, with 8 bases that match TRBD1. The CDR3 contains 13 residues. In germline, CDR1 is SEHNR, CDR2 FQNEAQ (reference sequence). J lost 6 bases, V lost 5 bases, and 3 bases had no gene match. Written as DNA, the CDR3 is TGTGCCAGCAGCCTGGGACAGGTCAATGAGCAGTTCTTC. Protein: CASSLGQVNEQFF. Full variable domain (remainder filled in from reference TRBV7-9 and TRBJ2-1): DTGVSQNPRHKITKRGQNVTFRCDPISEHNRLYWYRQTLGQGPEFLTYFQNEAQLEKSRLLSDRFSAERPKGSFSTLEIQRTEQGDSAMYLCASSLGQVNEQFFGPGTRLTVL.

This clonotype was seen repeatedly, ten times or more. The rearrangement joins TRBV5-1 to TRBJ2-1, with D tentatively TRBD2 (6 bases). Looked up from germline, CDR1 is SGHRS and CDR2 is YFSETQ. The CDR3 is 15 amino acids. Trimming took 4 bases from V and 8 from J, leaving 19 bases between them. The CDR3 protein is CASSAGTRVEDEQFF. The DNA of the CDR3 is TGCGCCAGCAGCGCCGGGACTCGGGTGGAGGATGAGCAGTTCTTC.

This clonotype was seen at least ten times. The genes are TRBV24-1 and TRBJ2-5, with a tentative D call TRBD1 (6 bases). Germline-derived CDR1 and CDR2 are KGHDR and SFDVKD. V was pared by 0 bases and J by 0 bases, with 10 bases between. The CDR3 is 16 amino acids. The CDR3 DNA sequence: TGTGCCACCAGTGATTTGCCGGGACATGACCAAGAGACCCAGTACTTC. This gives the protein CATSDLPGHDQETQYF.

There are a few counts of this clonotype. The chain carries TRBV11-2 and TRBJ1-5; weak D call: TRBD1 (6 bases). Trimming cost V 4 bases and J 5 bases, with 15 bases left between them. This CDR3 region has 15 residues. In germline, CDR1 is SGHAT, CDR2 FQNNGV. In DNA, the CDR3 is TGTGCCAGCAGCTCGGGGGCGGGAACGCATCAGCCCCAGCATTTT. Translated, it gives CASSSGAGTHQPQHF.

This clonotype came up many times. This rearrangement joins TRBV5-1 to TRBJ1-2; D unresolved. V lost 0 bases, J lost 2 bases, and 5 bases lay in between. From germline, CDR1 is SGHRS and CDR2 YFSETQ. CDR3 size: 13 residues. The CDR3 spells CASSLAPNYGYTF. DNA for the CDR3: TGCGCCAGCAGCTTGGCCCCCAACTATGGCTACACCTTC.

This clonotype was observed at least ten times. The gene calls are TRBV7-2 and TRBJ2-3; weak D call: TRBD1 (6 bases). CDR1 and CDR2 (germline): SGHTA, FQGNSA. The V end lost 5 bases, the J end lost 5 bases, and 14 bases lay between the germline ends. The CDR3 spans 14 residues. CDR3: CASSPGFRGDTQYF. As DNA, the CDR3 is TGTGCCAGCAGCCCAGGATTCAGGGGAGATACGCAGTATTTT.

This clonotype was seen more than once but under ten times. A read error may account for a junction end that differs from germline. The V gene is TRBV20-1, the J gene TRBJ1-5; D not resolved. Germline CDR1 is DFQATT and CDR2 is SNEGSKA (reference sequence). The CDR3 runs 15 residues. The chain's CDR3 is CSASTTGNGDQPQHF. The CDR3 bases are TGCAGTGCTAGCACCACGGGTAATGGGGATCAACCCCAGCATTTT.

This clonotype was picked up many times. The chain's CDR3 is CASSNPGTSAHTQYF. CDR3 bases: TGTGCCAGCAGCAATCCCGGGACTAGCGCACATACGCAGTATTTT. The chain links TRBV11-1 to TRBJ2-3; 10 bases line up with TRBD2. This CDR3 region has 15 residues. J lost 7 bases, V lost 5 bases, and 9 bases had no gene match. Germline CDR1 and CDR2: SGHAT and FQDESV (reference sequence).

This clonotype showed up many times. The gene calls are TRBV29-1 and TRBJ2-1; no clear D. The CDR3 covers 15 residues. V was cut by 4 bases and J by 8 bases, with 21 bases left in between. Germline lookup yields CDR1 SQVTM and CDR2 ANQGSEA. The CDR3 bases are TGCAGCGTTGGAGGCCGAGGTGGACCCCCTGATGAGCAGTTCTTC. Translating gives CSVGGRGGPPDEQFF.

V gene TRBV6-1 combines with J gene TRBJ2-3; either TRBD1 or TRBD2 may fit D (6 bases each). Germline-derived CDR1 and CDR2 are MNHNS and SASEGT. V was trimmed by 7 bases and J by 5 bases, leaving 13 bases between them. The CDR3 is 13 amino acids. The CDR3 DNA reads as TGTGCCAGCAATGGGGGGCGCCTAGATACGCAGTATTTT. Protein product: CASNGGRLDTQYF.

This rearrangement joins TRBV2 to TRBJ1-2, with 8 positions matching TRBD1. The CDR3 is 14 residues long. V gave up 7 bases and J gave up 3 bases; unmatched junction bases: 7. Germline V gene sequence: CDR1 SNHLY, CDR2 FYNNEI. CDR3 region: CASNGQGTDYGYTF. In DNA, the CDR3 is TGTGCCAGCAATGGACAGGGAACCGACTATGGCTACACCTTC.

This clonotype was observed a few times. V is TRBV20-1 and J is TRBJ1-6, with unresolved D. CDR1 DFQATT and CDR2 SNEGSKA come from the germline V gene (reference sequence). This CDR3 region has 13 residues. Trimming cost V 0 bases and J 7 bases, with 7 bases left between them. The CDR3 reads CSARDVSNSPLHF. CDR3 nucleotide sequence: TGCAGTGCTAGAGACGTCAGCAATTCACCCCTCCACTTT.

This clonotype was detected many times. The chain links TRBV4-2 to TRBJ2-3, with 9 bases lining up with TRBD2. CDR1 LGHNA and CDR2 YNFKEQ come from the germline V gene. This CDR3 has 18 residues. V shed 0 bases, J shed 5 bases, and the junction held 12 bases outside the gene matches. The CDR3 DNA reads as TGTGCCAGCAGCCAAGATCGTGGCGGGGGGGCCTCAGTAGATACGCAGTATTTT. It is translated as CASSQDRGGGASVDTQYF.

The rearrangement links TRBV7-3 to TRBJ1-3; unclear D gene. Germline V lookup: CDR1 SGHTA, CDR2 FQGTGA. This CDR3 has 17 residues. V was clipped by 2 bases and J by 2 bases, with 16 bases between them. CDR3 region: CASSLGGSGKTGNTIYF. CDR3 DNA sequence: TGTGCCAGCAGCTTAGGAGGGTCGGGAAAAACTGGAAACACCATATATTTT.

A few counts support this clonotype. The rearrangement uses TRBV19 and TRBJ1-5; 11 bases align to TRBD1. Trimming at V came to 3 bases and at J to 9 bases, leaving 7 bases not matched to a gene. CDR1 and CDR2 (germline): LNHDA, SQIVND (reference sequence). The CDR3 has 15 residues. CDR3 coding DNA: TGTGCCAGTAGTATCGGGACAGGGGGTTCGAGGCCCCAGCATTTT. Its protein product is CASSIGTGGSRPQHF. Looking up the rest from reference TRBV19 and TRBJ1-5 gives the full variable domain: DGGITQSPKYLFRKEGQNVTLSCEQNLNHDAMYWYRQDPGQGLRLIYYSQIVNDFQKGDIAEGYSVSREKKESFPLTVTSAQKNPTAFYLCASSIGTGGSRPQHFGDGTRLSIL.

This clonotype has at least ten counts. The V gene is TRBV7-2, the J gene TRBJ2-3; perhaps TRBD2 as D (5 bases). V lost 6 bases to trimming and J lost 5 bases, with 12 bases between them. CDR1 is SGHTA, CDR2 FQGNSA, per germline. This CDR3 is built from 13 residues. The CDR3 here is CASSRGPGDTQYF. CDR3 DNA: TGTGCCAGCAGTCGCGGGCCGGGAGATACGCAGTATTTT.